The TCR beta chain described here comes from a study of T cell responses to AZD1222 COVID-19 vaccine. The study's findings and limits: Nearly half of spike-specific TCRs reportedly go after variant regions that carry no mutations.

Repertoires were generated with immunoSEQ multiplex PCR, while TCRdb's copy carries only in-frame clones and drops some. The sample consists of 100,000 to 150,000 clones, about 87% of them appearing once. Notes on this clone: The antigen remains undetermined.

The CDR3 totals 14 residues. Trimming took 1 base from V and 9 from J; bases not matched to a gene: 5. CDR1 is SEHNR, CDR2 FQNEAQ, per germline (reference sequence). The chain couples TRBV7-9 to TRBJ2-1, with 8 positions matching TRBD2. The TCR was taken from an adult in good health. The specimen was peripheral blood, collected on day 0 of AZD1222 vaccination. This CDR3 reads CASSLVAGPGEQFF. The CDR3 bases are TGTGCCAGCAGCTTAGTAGCGGGGCCCGGTGAGCAGTTCTTC.